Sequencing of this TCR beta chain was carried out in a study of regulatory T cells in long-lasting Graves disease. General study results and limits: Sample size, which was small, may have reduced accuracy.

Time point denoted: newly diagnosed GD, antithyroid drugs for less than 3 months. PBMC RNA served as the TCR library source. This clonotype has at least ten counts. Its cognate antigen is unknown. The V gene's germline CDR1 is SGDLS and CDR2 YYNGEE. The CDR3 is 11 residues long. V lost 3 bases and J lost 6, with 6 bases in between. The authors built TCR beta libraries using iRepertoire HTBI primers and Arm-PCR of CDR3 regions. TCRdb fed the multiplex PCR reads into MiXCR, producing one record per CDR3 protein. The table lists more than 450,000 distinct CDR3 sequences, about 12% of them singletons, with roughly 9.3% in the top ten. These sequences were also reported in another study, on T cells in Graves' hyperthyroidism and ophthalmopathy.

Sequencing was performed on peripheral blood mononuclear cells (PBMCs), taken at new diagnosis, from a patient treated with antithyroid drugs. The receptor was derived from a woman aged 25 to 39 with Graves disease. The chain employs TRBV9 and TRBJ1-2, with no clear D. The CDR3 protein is CASSARDGYTF. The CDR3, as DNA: TGTGCCAGCAGCGCGAGGGATGGCTACACCTTC.